The 18 T cell receptor beta chains below all came from one sample that was sequenced in a study of shared clonotypes between healthy human individuals. As defined, naive CD8 cells were CD45RO-negative and positively selected for CCR7, with terminally differentiated effector memory CD45RA+ cells excluded. TCRdb keeps only in-frame clones here, not all; method: immunoSEQ multiplex PCR. The data contain about 2 million clones, about 95% of them singletons. Sequencing was carried out using naive CD8+ T cells sorted from blood. The origin of the receptors is a man between 18 and 29 years old in good health.

CDR3 residues: CASSIDRGLANTGELFF. The CDR3 DNA sequence: TGTGCCAGCAGCATCGACAGGGGGCTCGCGAACACCGGGGAGCTGTTTTTT. The chain is built from TRBV7-9 and TRBJ2-2; 10 bases match TRBD1. V was clipped by 5 bases and J by 0 bases; unmatched bases: 6. Germline V lookup: CDR1 SEHNR, CDR2 FQNEAQ (reference sequence). The CDR3 has 17 residues.

This chain uses TRBV13 with TRBJ2-1; D might be TRBD2 (5 bases). Trimming left V 3 bases short and J 10 bases short, with 10 bases between. The germline gives CDR1 PRHDT, CDR2 FYEKMQ (reference sequence). The CDR3 extends over 12 amino acids. In DNA form, the CDR3 reads TGTGCCAGCAGCTTTGAAGCGGAAGAGCAGTTCTTC. This translates into CASSFEAEEQFF.

This chain joins TRBV6-5 and TRBJ2-3; D gene uncertain. CDR1 is MNHEY and CDR2 is SVGAGI in the germline V gene. This CDR3 has 16 residues. The V and J ends lost 2 bases and 0 bases respectively, with 12 bases between them. This CDR3 is CASSYNGGESTDTQYF. In DNA, the CDR3 is TGTGCCAGCAGTTACAACGGCGGAGAAAGCACAGATACGCAGTATTTT.

As for this clone: The same CDR3 is also encoded by other DNA sequences in this sample. The gene calls are TRBV7-9 and TRBJ1-1; TRBD1 matches at 7 bases. The V segment lost 5 bases and the J segment 0 bases; nucleotides outside the gene matches: 6. CDR1 and CDR2 from the germline V gene are SEHNR and FQNEAQ (reference sequence). This CDR3 region has 15 residues. The CDR3 nucleotides are TGTGCCAGCAGCCCACGGGACAGCATGAACACTGAAGCTTTCTTT. It specifies CASSPRDSMNTEAFF. Using reference TRBV7-9 and TRBJ1-1 for the parts outside the CDR3, the full variable domain is DTGVSQNPRHKITKRGQNVTFRCDPISEHNRLYWYRQTLGQGPEFLTYFQNEAQLEKSRLLSDRFSAERPKGSFSTLEIQRTEQGDSAMYLCASSPRDSMNTEAFFGQGTRLTVV.

This rearrangement joins TRBV28 to TRBJ1-4, with D hard to call. CDR3 length: 13 residues. V lost 6 bases and J lost 6, with 11 bases in between. Germline values: CDR1 MDHEN, CDR2 SYDVKM. The CDR3 loop reads CASSPYEDEKLFF. The CDR3 DNA reads TGTGCCAGCAGCCCCTATGAGGATGAAAAACTGTTTTTT.

This clone is a singleton in its sample. The rearrangement uses TRBV4-1 and TRBJ2-1; TRBD2 matches 9 bases. This CDR3 has 16 amino acids. CDR1 and CDR2 (germline): MGHRA, YSYEKL. J lost 3 bases, V lost 3 bases, and 6 bases had no gene match. CDR3 sequence (DNA): TGCGCCAGCAGCCACACGACTAGCGGTTACTACAATGAGCAGTTCTTC. It is translated as CASSHTTSGYYNEQFF.

A note on this clone: This specimen includes other DNA sequences encoding the same CDR3. V is TRBV4-1 and J is TRBJ1-4, with D unresolved. CDR1 and CDR2 from the germline V gene are MGHRA and YSYEKL. The CDR3 sequence is 15 residues long. The V and J ends lost 1 base and 8 bases respectively, with 14 bases between them. As DNA, the CDR3 is TGCGCCAGCAGCCAAGTAGGAGGATTTGGGGAAAAACTGTTTTTT. It codes for CASSQVGGFGEKLFF.

This sequence joins TRBV4-3 and TRBJ2-7; 8 bases are shared with TRBD2. Germline V lookup: CDR1 LGHNA, CDR2 YSLEER. Trimming cost V 0 bases and J 1 base; bases outside gene matches: 8. CDR3 length: 17 residues. The CDR3 spells CASSQDYGLAGSYEQYF. In DNA, the CDR3 is TGCGCCAGCAGCCAAGATTATGGGCTAGCGGGTTCCTACGAGCAGTACTTC.

This chain uses TRBV5-8 with TRBJ2-7; the D is unclear. Germline V CDR1 and CDR2: SGHTS, YDEGEE. There are 13 residues in the CDR3. V lost 0 bases and J 6 bases, leaving 10 bases between the germline ends. The CDR3 region has the DNA TGTGCCAGCAGCTTGGTGCGTCACGTCGAGCAGTACTTC. Amino acid sequence: CASSLVRHVEQYF.

The rearrangement joins TRBV18 to TRBJ1-2; a weak D match, TRBD1 (5 bases). V lost 2 bases and J 5 bases, leaving 15 bases between the germline ends. The germline V gene has CDR1 KGHSH and CDR2 LQKENI. This CDR3 region has 15 residues. CDR3 protein: CASSPVQGDYYGYTF. In DNA form, the CDR3 reads TGTGCCAGCTCACCAGTCCAGGGTGATTATTATGGCTACACCTTC.

Concerning this clone itself: The identical CDR3 is also encoded by other nucleotide sequences in the sample. The chain carries TRBV30 and TRBJ2-2, with D perhaps TRBD1 (6 bases). CDR1 is GTSNPN and CDR2 is SVGIG in the germline V gene (reference sequence). V was trimmed by 5 bases and J by 6 bases, leaving 10 bases between them. This CDR3 has 12 amino acids. CDR3 protein: CAWSRGSGELFF. DNA for the CDR3: TGTGCCTGGTCCAGGGGTTCCGGGGAGCTGTTTTTT.

J is TRBJ2-3 and V is TRBV6-5, with 11 bases that match TRBD1. The CDR3 contains 16 residues. J was trimmed by 4 bases and V by 4 bases; bases with no gene match: 7. Germline V gives CDR1 MNHEY, CDR2 SVGAGI. CDR3 amino acids: CASSSGQGAFADTQYF. The CDR3 nucleotides read TGTGCCAGCAGTTCCGGACAGGGGGCATTCGCAGATACGCAGTATTTT.

This clone appeared a single time. The rearrangement joins TRBV21-1 to TRBJ2-7; the tabulated D call, TRBD2, remains unverified against the DNA. TRBV21-1 is deemed a pseudogene. The CDR3 has 16 residues. The CDR3 protein is CASSKGVRSGRGEQYF. The CDR3 nucleotides are TGTGCCAGCAGCAAAGGGGTTCGCAGTGGTCGGGGCGAGCAGTACTTC.

J is TRBJ2-7 and V is TRBV19; 7 bases align to TRBD1. The CDR3 is made up of 15 amino acids. Looked up from germline, CDR1 is LNHDA and CDR2 is SQIVND (reference sequence). Trimming took 2 bases from V and 6 from J; bases not matched to a gene: 10. The CDR3 loop reads CASSITVAPGGEQYF. Here the CDR3 DNA reads TGTGCCAGTAGTATAACAGTTGCGCCAGGGGGCGAGCAGTACTTC. The full variable domain, completed using reference TRBV19 and TRBJ2-7, is DGGITQSPKYLFRKEGQNVTLSCEQNLNHDAMYWYRQDPGQGLRLIYYSQIVNDFQKGDIAEGYSVSREKKESFPLTVTSAQKNPTAFYLCASSITVAPGGEQYFGPGTRLTVT.

Only a few counts were recorded for this clone. This chain links TRBV5-1 with TRBJ1-1; D unresolved. Germline V gene sequence: CDR1 SGHRS, CDR2 YFSETQ. CDR3 length: 13 amino acids. V gave up 2 bases and J gave up 6 bases, with 11 bases separating them. CDR3 sequence (DNA): TGCGCCAGCAGCTTACTGGAGGGTCCTGAAGCTTTCTTT. Encoded protein: CASSLLEGPEAFF.

The rearrangement uses TRBV6-6 and TRBJ2-5; D is perhaps TRBD2 (5 bases). The germline V gene has CDR1 MNHNY and CDR2 SVGAGI (reference sequence). V was shortened by 4 bases and J by 5 bases, with 17 bases between the two germline ends. The CDR3 totals 15 residues. CDR3 nucleotide sequence: TGTGCCAGCAGTTCTAAAGACTACTTGGGGGAGACCCAGTACTTC. Translating it yields CASSSKDYLGETQYF.

CDR3 sequence: CASSFGRRAPHYNEQFF. The CDR3 DNA sequence: TGTGCCAGCAGCTTTGGGCGCAGGGCACCCCACTACAATGAGCAGTTCTTC. The chain recombines TRBV7-2 with TRBJ2-1; D is possibly TRBD1 (5 bases). Per germline, CDR1 SGHTA and CDR2 FQGNSA. With 3 bases removed from V and 3 bases from J, the gap between germline ends came to 18 bases. The CDR3 length is 17 residues.

V is TRBV6-6 and J is TRBJ2-5; D is possibly TRBD1 (6 bases). CDR3 length: 14 residues. Germline V gives CDR1 MNHNY, CDR2 SVGAGI (reference sequence). With 7 bases removed from V and 3 bases from J, the gap between germline ends came to 15 bases. CDR3 DNA: TGTGCCAGCAACCCCACACCAGGGGAAGAGACCCAGTACTTC. It is translated as CASNPTPGEETQYF.